This record looks at one TCR beta chain sequence and its context. This sample is drawn from a study of blood T cell repertoires in COVID-19. In the study overall: Sources were T cells, B-cell-depleted T cells, or PBMCs; the material itself was cDNA or gDNA.

This CDR3 region has 12 residues. Trimming shortened V by 5 bases and J by 4 bases, and 8 bases separated the two germline ends. The germline V gene has CDR1 SGHTA and CDR2 FQGNSA. The protocol was immunoSEQ multiplex PCR, while the TCRdb copy is restricted to in-frame clones and leaves out a portion. The sample consists of 78,000 or so clones, approximately 86% of them appearing once. Source material: peripheral blood. The V gene is TRBV7-2, the J gene TRBJ1-2, with D tentatively TRBD1 (5 bases). This TCR was recovered from a man aged 50 or older with active or convalescent COVID-19. The CDR3 DNA reads TGTGCCAGCAGCCCCGACAGCTATGGCTACACCTTC. Encoded protein: CASSPDSYGYTF.